This T cell receptor (beta chain) was captured in a study of blood T cell repertoires in COVID-19. Turning to the study itself: COVID-19 samples collected from the United States, Italy and Spain covered acute and convalescent phases. The analysed material was cDNA or gDNA that came from T cells, B-cell-depleted T cells, or PBMCs.

The V gene's germline CDR1 is LNHDA and CDR2 SQIVND (reference sequence). CDR3 size: 16 residues. V shed 2 bases, J shed 6 bases, and the junction held 10 bases outside the gene matches. Authors' methods: Amplifying reference gene primers gave estimates of nucleated cell counts. TCRdb's table, derived via immunoSEQ multiplex PCR, lists solely in-frame clones and lacks some. That table is the source of V, J and clone size, and D and trimming were worked out from the DNA. The table records roughly 60,000 clones, roughly 90% of them present only once. In this sample, this clone turned up once. This TCR was recovered from a woman over 75 with active COVID-19. Material: peripheral blood. This chain uses TRBV19 with TRBJ2-4; 7 nucleotides match TRBD1. In DNA, the CDR3 is TGTGCCAGTAGTATACGAGGACAGGACGCTTCAAACATTCAGTACTTC. Amino acid sequence: CASSIRGQDASNIQYF.